The rows below give T cell receptor beta chains drawn from one sample of a study of cytomegalovirus exposure and HLA in healthy donors. Repertoires were generated with immunoSEQ multiplex PCR, while TCRdb's copy carries only in-frame clones and drops some. The sample contains approximately 140,000 clones, 70% to 80% of which appear only once. Sequenced: PBMCs. These receptors came from a woman in her thirties or forties in good health and CMV-seropositive. Each CDR3 is given with its conserved first and last residue. D genes are given only for firm matches. The size entry is marked missing in some rows and otherwise reads once, few, many or a size class.

TRBJ2-1 - TRBD2 TRBV9 TGTGCCAGCAGCGCTAGCGGGAGTACAATGATAGGGCAGTTCTTC CASSASGSTMIGQFF
TRBJ2-2 - - TRBV7-9 TGTGCCAGCAGCTCGGACACCGGGGAGCTGTTTTTT CASSSDTGELFF
TRBJ2-7 - TRBD2 TRBV28 TGTGCCAGCAAGGGAGGCCTCCTTGAAGCGGGAAGTTCCCACTTC CASKGGLLEAGSSHF
TRBJ2-7 - - TRBV28 TGTGCCAGCACTCGAGGTCCTACCTACGAGCAGTACTTC CASTRGPTYEQYF
TRBJ2-2 - - TRBV7-9 TGTGCCAGCAGCTTAAATGCGTTATTCACCGGGGAGCTGTTTTTT CASSLNALFTGELFF
TRBJ1-5 - - TRBV4-1 TGCGCCAGCAGCCTTAGCGGGGCTAGCAATCAGCCCCAGCATTTT CASSLSGASNQPQHF
TRBJ2-5 - - TRBV29-1 TGCAGCGCCAGTGTTGAGACCCAGTACTTC CSASVETQYF
TRBJ2-2 - TRBD2 TRBV9 TGTGCCAGCAGCAAGTCAGGACTAGCGGCCGGGGAGCTGTTTTTT CASSKSGLAAGELFF
TRBJ2-1 - - TRBV7-9 TGTGCCAGCAGCTTAACAGGTAACAATGAGCAGTTCTTC CASSLTGNNEQFF
TRBJ2-7 few - TRBV6-5 TGTGCCAGCAGTTACGGTCGGGAGCAGTACTTC CASSYGREQYF
TRBJ2-7 - TRBD1 TRBV7-7 TGTGCTAGCAGCCGGGACAGGGGGTACGAGCAGTACTTC CASSRDRGYEQYF
TRBJ2-1 few - TRBV19 TGCGCCAGTACTAGGGGCTCCACCTATTGGGATGAGCAGTTCTTC CASTRGSTYWDEQFF
TRBJ1-2 - - TRBV19 TGTGCCAGTAGTCCCCCTGACTATGGCTACACCTTC CASSPPDYGYTF